This TCR beta chain originates from a study of CD8 T cells in ankylosing spondylitis. This CDR3 has 16 residues. Trimming removed 0 bases from V and 5 bases from J; junction bases left unmatched: 7. In germline, CDR1 is SGHNT, CDR2 YYREEE (reference sequence). Study results and caveats: Some motif variants were previously reported in reactive arthritis synovial fluid and blood.

Using its own MiXCR run on the 5' RACE reads, TCRdb lists one record per CDR3 protein. The sample gives around 250,000 distinct CDR3 sequences, approximately 12% of which show up once; less than 7.5% is in the top ten. This clonotype showed up many times. Its cognate antigen is unknown. The chain employs TRBV5-4 and TRBJ1-1, with 10 bases that match TRBD1. This TCR was sampled from a male donor with ankylosing spondylitis or in good health (not recorded which). Specimen: blood, either unsorted or a sorted T cell fraction (not recorded which). The CDR3 is CASSLDRRTGGTEAFF. The CDR3 DNA is TGTGCCAGCAGCTTGGATCGAAGGACAGGGGGAACTGAAGCTTTCTTT.